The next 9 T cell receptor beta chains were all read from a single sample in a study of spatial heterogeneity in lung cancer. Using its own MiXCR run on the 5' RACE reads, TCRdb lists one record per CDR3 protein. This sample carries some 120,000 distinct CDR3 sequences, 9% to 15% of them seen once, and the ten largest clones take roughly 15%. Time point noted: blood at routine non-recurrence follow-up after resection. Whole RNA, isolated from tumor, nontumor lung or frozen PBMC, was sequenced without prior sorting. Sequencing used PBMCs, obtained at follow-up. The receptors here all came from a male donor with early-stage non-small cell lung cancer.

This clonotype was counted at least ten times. The CDR3 DNA follows: TGTGCCAGCAAAGTAGCTTACGAGCAGTACTTC. It is translated as CASKVAYEQYF. This chain joins TRBV6-1 and TRBJ2-7; no reliable D call. CDR3 length: 11 residues. The germline V gene has CDR1 MNHNS and CDR2 SASEGT. The V end was cut by 7 bases, the J end by 4 bases, with 8 bases between.

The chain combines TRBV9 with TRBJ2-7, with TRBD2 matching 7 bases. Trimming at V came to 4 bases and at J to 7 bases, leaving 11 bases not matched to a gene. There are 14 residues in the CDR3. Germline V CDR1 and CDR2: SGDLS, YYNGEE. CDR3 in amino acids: CASSPSWAGEEQYF. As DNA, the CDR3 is TGTGCCAGCAGCCCCTCATGGGCGGGGGAAGAGCAGTACTTC. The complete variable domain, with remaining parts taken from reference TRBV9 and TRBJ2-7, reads DSGVTQTPKHLITATGQRVTLRCSPRSGDLSVYWYQQSLDQGLQFLIQYYNGEERAKGNILERFSAQQFPDLHSELNLSSLELGDSALYFCASSPSWAGEEQYFGPGTRLTVT.

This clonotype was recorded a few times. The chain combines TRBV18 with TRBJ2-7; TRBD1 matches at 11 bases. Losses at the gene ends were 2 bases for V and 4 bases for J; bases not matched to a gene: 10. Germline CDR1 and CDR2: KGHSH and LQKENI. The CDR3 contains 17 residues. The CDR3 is CASSPFSGTGGRYEQYF. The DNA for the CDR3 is TGTGCCAGCTCACCATTCTCCGGGACAGGGGGAAGGTACGAGCAGTACTTC.

The CDR3 loop is CASSISGAGEQYF. The CDR3 DNA reads TGTGCCAGCAGCATATCAGGGGCGGGCGAGCAGTACTTC. V usage is TRBV11-1 and J usage is TRBJ2-7, with a possible D match to TRBD1 (6 bases). V was cut by 5 bases and J by 6 bases, with 14 bases left in between. The V gene's germline CDR1 is SGHAT and CDR2 FQDESV (reference sequence). This CDR3 has 13 amino acids.

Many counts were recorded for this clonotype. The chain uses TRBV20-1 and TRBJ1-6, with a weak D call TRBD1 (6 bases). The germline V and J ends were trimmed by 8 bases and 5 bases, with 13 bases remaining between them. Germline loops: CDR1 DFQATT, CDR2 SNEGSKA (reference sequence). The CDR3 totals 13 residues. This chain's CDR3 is CSTGQSNNSPLHF. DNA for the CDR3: TGCAGTACCGGACAGTCGAATAATTCACCCCTCCACTTT.

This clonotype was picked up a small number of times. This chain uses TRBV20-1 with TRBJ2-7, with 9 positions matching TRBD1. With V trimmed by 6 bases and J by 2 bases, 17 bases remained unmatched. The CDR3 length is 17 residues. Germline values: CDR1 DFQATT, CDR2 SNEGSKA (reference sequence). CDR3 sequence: CSAMGGQGSIGAYEQYF. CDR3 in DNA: TGCAGTGCAATGGGGGGACAGGGAAGTATCGGGGCCTACGAGCAGTACTTC.

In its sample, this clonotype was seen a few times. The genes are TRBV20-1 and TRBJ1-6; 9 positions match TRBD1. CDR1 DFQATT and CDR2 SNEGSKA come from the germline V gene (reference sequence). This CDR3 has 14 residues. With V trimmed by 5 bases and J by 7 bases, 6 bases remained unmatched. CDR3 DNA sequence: TGCAGTGCTTACGCCGGACAGGGGAATTCACCCCTCCACTTT. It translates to CSAYAGQGNSPLHF.

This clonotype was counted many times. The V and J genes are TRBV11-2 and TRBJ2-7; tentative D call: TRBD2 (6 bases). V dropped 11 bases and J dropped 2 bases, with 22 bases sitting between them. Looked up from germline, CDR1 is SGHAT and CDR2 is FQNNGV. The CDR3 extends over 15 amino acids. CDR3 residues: CASRAIGGRPYEQYF. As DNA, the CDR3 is TGTGCCTCGAGAGCGATTGGAGGGAGGCCCTACGAGCAGTACTTC.

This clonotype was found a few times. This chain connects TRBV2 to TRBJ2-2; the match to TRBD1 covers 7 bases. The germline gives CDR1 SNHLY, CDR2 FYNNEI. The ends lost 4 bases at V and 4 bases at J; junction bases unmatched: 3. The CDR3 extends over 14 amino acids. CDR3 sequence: CASSVRGSTGELFF. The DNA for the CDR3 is TGTGCCAGCAGTGTCAGGGGGAGCACCGGGGAGCTGTTTTTT.